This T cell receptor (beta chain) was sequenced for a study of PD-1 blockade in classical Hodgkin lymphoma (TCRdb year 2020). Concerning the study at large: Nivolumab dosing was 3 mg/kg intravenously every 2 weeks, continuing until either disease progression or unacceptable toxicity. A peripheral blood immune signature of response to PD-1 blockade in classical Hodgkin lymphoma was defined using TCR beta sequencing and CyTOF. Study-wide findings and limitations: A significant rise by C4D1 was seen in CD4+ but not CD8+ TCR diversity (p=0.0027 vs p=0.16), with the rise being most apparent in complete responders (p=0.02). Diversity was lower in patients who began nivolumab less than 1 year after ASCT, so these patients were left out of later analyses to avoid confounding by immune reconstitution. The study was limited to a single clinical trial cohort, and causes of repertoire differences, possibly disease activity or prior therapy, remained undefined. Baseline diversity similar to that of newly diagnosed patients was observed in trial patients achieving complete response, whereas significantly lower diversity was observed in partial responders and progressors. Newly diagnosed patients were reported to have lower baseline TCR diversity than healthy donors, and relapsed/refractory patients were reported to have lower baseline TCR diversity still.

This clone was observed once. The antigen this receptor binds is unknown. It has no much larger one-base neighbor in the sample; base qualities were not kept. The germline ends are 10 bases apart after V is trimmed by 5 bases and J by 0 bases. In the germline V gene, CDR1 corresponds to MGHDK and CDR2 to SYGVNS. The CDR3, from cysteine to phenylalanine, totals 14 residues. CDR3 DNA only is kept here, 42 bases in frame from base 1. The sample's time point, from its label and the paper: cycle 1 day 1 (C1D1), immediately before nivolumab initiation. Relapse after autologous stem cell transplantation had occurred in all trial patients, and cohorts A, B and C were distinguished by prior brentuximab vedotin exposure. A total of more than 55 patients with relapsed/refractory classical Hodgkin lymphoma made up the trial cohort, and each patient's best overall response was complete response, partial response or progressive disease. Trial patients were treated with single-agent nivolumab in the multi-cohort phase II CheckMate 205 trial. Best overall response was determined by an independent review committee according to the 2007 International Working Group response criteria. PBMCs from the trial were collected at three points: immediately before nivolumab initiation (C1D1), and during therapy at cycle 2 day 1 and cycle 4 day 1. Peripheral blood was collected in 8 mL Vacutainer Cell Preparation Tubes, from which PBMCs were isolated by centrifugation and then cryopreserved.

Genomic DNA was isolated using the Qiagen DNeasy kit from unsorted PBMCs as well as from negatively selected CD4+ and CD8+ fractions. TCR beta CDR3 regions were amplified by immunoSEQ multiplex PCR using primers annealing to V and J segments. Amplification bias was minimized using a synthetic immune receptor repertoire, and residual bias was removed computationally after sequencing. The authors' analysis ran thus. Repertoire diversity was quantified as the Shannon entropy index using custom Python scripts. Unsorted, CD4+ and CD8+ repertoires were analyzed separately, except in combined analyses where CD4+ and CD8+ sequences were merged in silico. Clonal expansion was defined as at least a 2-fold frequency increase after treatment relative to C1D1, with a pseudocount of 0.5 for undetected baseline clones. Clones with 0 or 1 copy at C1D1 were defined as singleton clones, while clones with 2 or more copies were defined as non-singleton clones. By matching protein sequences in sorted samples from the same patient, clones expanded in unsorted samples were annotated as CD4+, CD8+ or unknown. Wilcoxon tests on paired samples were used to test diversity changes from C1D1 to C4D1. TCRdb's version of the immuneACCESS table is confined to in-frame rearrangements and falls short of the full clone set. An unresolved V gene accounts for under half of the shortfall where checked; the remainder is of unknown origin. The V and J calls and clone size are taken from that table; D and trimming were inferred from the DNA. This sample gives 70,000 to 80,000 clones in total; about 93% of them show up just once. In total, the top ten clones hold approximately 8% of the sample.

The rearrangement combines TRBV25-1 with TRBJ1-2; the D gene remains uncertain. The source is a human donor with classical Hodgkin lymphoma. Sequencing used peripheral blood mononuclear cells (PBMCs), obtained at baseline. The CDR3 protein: CASSQDGANYGYTF. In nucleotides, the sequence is TGTGCCAGCAGTCAGGACGGGGCTAACTATGGCTACACCTTC.